This is a list of T cell receptor beta chains from one sample in a study of technical replicates of blood from a few donors. Sequencing was performed with immunoSEQ multiplex PCR; in TCRdb, only in-frame clones are kept and a portion is missing. The profile covers about 56,000 clones, with 85% to 95% appearing a single time and approximately 4.5% taken by the ten largest. The specimen sequenced was PBMCs. The receptors shown here come from a human donor in good health. Some clones in this sample may be carry-over from other donors' samples. The CDR3 runs from the conserved cysteine through the conserved F or W. Fields, in order: V gene, clone size, J gene, D gene, CDR3 DNA, CDR3 protein. The D gene is left open where the match is weak. A row's size may be missing; if present it is once, few, many or a size class.

TRBV4-3	NA	TRBJ2-1	TRBD2	TGCGCCAGCAGCCAATCCGGGACTAGCGGCACGTGGGTGTTCTTC	CASSQSGTSGTWVFF
TRBV5-5	NA	TRBJ1-2	TRBD1	TGTGCCAGCAGCTTGGGTACAGGGGGTGAAGTTGGCTACACCTTC	CASSLGTGGEVGYTF
TRBV28	NA	TRBJ2-7	NA	TGTGCCATAGGGAGAACCGAGCAGTACTTC	CAIGRTEQYF
TRBV15	NA	TRBJ2-7	TRBD2	TGTGCCACCAGCCCAAAAACGGGGGGATCGGGGTACGAGCAGTACTTC	CATSPKTGGSGYEQYF
TRBV29-1	NA	TRBJ2-7	NA	TGCAGCGTGGGTGGTTTTCAGGGCTACGAGCAGTACTTC	CSVGGFQGYEQYF
TRBV6-1	NA	TRBJ2-5	TRBD2	TGTGCCAGCAGTGAACTGTGGCGGGGGAAAGAGACCCAGTACTTC	CASSELWRGKETQYF
TRBV19	once	TRBJ1-6	NA	TGTGCCAGTACCAATGGGGACACCCATAATTCACCCCTCCACTTT	CASTNGDTHNSPLHF
TRBV7-2	NA	TRBJ2-7	TRBD2	TGTGCCAGCAACCCCGGGACTAGCAGATACGAGCAGTACTTC	CASNPGTSRYEQYF
TRBV5-4	NA	TRBJ2-5	TRBD1	TGTGCCAGCAGCTTGGCAGGGGGCGGAAGAGAGACCCAGTACTTC	CASSLAGGGRETQYF
TRBV7-3	NA	TRBJ2-3	NA	TGTGCCAGCAGCTCCCGGGGAACGGGCACAGATACGCAGTATTTT	CASSSRGTGTDTQYF
TRBV28	few	TRBJ2-2	TRBD2	TGTGCCAGCAGTTTGGGCGGGAGGGCCGGGACCGGGGAGCTGTTTTTT	CASSLGGRAGTGELFF
TRBV7-3	many	TRBJ1-1	NA	TGTGCCAGCAGCTTAACCCAAGGAGACACTGAAGCTTTCTTT	CASSLTQGDTEAFF
TRBV4-2	NA	TRBJ2-2	TRBD2	TGTGCCAGCAGCCAAGATCCCACTAGCGGGGGGACCGGGGAGCTGTTTTTT	CASSQDPTSGGTGELFF
TRBV4-1	NA	TRBJ2-7	NA	TGCGCCAGCAGCCAAGATCGGGAGAGGTCCCCCCCCTACGAGCAGTACTTC	CASSQDRERSPPYEQYF
TRBV6-5	NA	TRBJ1-5	NA	TGTGCCAGCAGCTCCTCGGGTGTAGGGGATCAGCCCCAGCATTTT	CASSSSGVGDQPQHF
TRBV30	NA	TRBJ2-1	TRBD2	TGTGCCTGGAGTGGCCCGGGACTAGCGGGATATGAGCAGTTCTTC	CAWSGPGLAGYEQFF
TRBV6-6	NA	TRBJ2-3	TRBD2	TGTGCCAGCAGGGGGAGGGCCGTAGATACGCAGTATTTT	CASRGRAVDTQYF
TRBV15	NA	TRBJ2-1	TRBD1	TGTGCCACCAGCACAACAGGGGATGAGCAGTTCTTC	CATSTTGDEQFF
TRBV5-4	NA	TRBJ2-7	TRBD1	TGTGCCAGCAGCCTGGACAGGATTAGTTCCGAGCAGTACTTC	CASSLDRISSEQYF
TRBV10-2	NA	TRBJ1-1	NA	TGCGCCAGCACTAGACAAGGGGAAATCATGAACACTGAAGCTTTCTTT	CASTRQGEIMNTEAFF
TRBV6-1	once	TRBJ2-3	TRBD1	TGTGCCAGCAGTGACGACAGGGGGCGGGGAGATACGCAGTATTTT	CASSDDRGRGDTQYF
TRBV9	NA	TRBJ1-4	TRBD1	TGTGCCAGCAGCGCTAGGGGGCTTGGAGAAAAACTGTTTTTT	CASSARGLGEKLFF
TRBV7-2	NA	TRBJ2-4	NA	TGTGCCAGCAGCCCCCTTGAGTTAGCCAAAAACATTCAGTACTTC	CASSPLELAKNIQYF
TRBV11-2	NA	TRBJ1-2	TRBD1	TGTGCCAGCAGCTCCCGGGACAGCCTCTATGGCTACACCTTC	CASSSRDSLYGYTF
TRBV4-1	NA	TRBJ2-7	TRBD1	TGCGCCAGCAGCCTTACCACGGGACAGGGGACGCGTAGCGGCTACGAGCAGTACTTC	CASSLTTGQGTRSGYEQYF
TRBV13	NA	TRBJ2-3	TRBD2	TGTGCCAGCAGCTTAGAAGCGGGGGGGCCTACAGATACGCAGTATTTT	CASSLEAGGPTDTQYF
TRBV29-1	NA	TRBJ2-3	NA	TGCAGCGTTCGAGTCGGGGGAAGTCCTAGCACAGATACGCAGTATTTT	CSVRVGGSPSTDTQYF
TRBV7-9	NA	TRBJ2-2	TRBD1	TGTGCCAGCAGCCCGAGGGACAGGGGTAACACCGGGGAGCTGTTTTTT	CASSPRDRGNTGELFF
TRBV5-6	NA	TRBJ2-1	TRBD2	TGTGCCAGCAGCCTTCCGGGACTAGCGGCTTACAATGAGCAGTTCTTC	CASSLPGLAAYNEQFF
TRBV19	once	TRBJ2-1	TRBD1	TGTGCCAGTAGGGGGGACAGCTACAATGAGCAGTTCTTC	CASRGDSYNEQFF
TRBV6-6	NA	TRBJ1-2	NA	TGTGCCAGCAGTTGGCCTGGACAGCCTAACTATGGCTACACCTTC	CASSWPGQPNYGYTF
TRBV7-3	NA	TRBJ2-1	TRBD2	TGTGCCAGCAGCTTGGGCGAGGTCGGGAGGAATGAGCAGTTCTTC	CASSLGEVGRNEQFF
TRBV7-3	NA	TRBJ2-3	TRBD2	TGTGCCAGCAGCTTGACCGGGACTAGCGGAACAGATACGCAGTATTTT	CASSLTGTSGTDTQYF
TRBV10-2	NA	TRBJ2-7	TRBD2	TGCGCCAGCAGTGGGGGGGGGACCTACGAGCAGTACTTC	CASSGGGTYEQYF
TRBV6-5	NA	TRBJ2-1	NA	TGTGCCAGCAGCCGTCGCGGGCGGGCCTACAATGAGCAGTTCTTC	CASSRRGRAYNEQFF
TRBV7-6	NA	TRBJ2-7	NA	TGTGCCAGCAGCTTATGGCAATACTACGAGCAGTACTTC	CASSLWQYYEQYF
TRBV6-5	NA	TRBJ2-3	TRBD2	TGTGCCAGCAGATTTAGCGGGGGGGCTTCGAATACGCAGTATTTT	CASRFSGGASNTQYF
TRBV6-8	NA	TRBJ2-4	TRBD2	TGTGCCAGCAGTTATTCCCGGGGGGGGCTGTTCTGTGCCAAAAACATTCAGTACTTC	CASSYSRGGLFCAKNIQYF
TRBV6-1	NA	TRBJ1-2	TRBD1	TGTGCCAGCGGAAGCGGGACAGGGGGCCACTATGGCTACACCTTC	CASGSGTGGHYGYTF
TRBV5-1	few	TRBJ2-7	NA	TGCGCCAGCAGCCTGGCGGGGACACCATACGAGCAGTACTTC	CASSLAGTPYEQYF
TRBV19	NA	TRBJ2-7	NA	TGTGCCAGTAGCGGCCAGGACTCCTACGAGCAGTACTTC	CASSGQDSYEQYF
TRBV7-9	NA	TRBJ2-2	TRBD1	TGTGCCAGCACCCTCCGGGACAGGGGCACCGGGGAGCTGTTTTTT	CASTLRDRGTGELFF
TRBV14	NA	TRBJ2-5	TRBD2	TGTGCCAGCAGCCAAGATTTGGTGAGGGGGCTAGCGGGAGAGATCCAAGAGACCCAGTACTTC	CASSQDLVRGLAGEIQETQYF
TRBV30	NA	TRBJ1-5	TRBD1	TGTGCCTGGAAGGACAGGGGCAATCAGCCCCAGCATTTT	CAWKDRGNQPQHF
TRBV5-1	NA	TRBJ1-5	NA	TGCGCCAGCAGCTTGGAGGGGAATAGCAATCAGCCCCAGCATTTT	CASSLEGNSNQPQHF
TRBV15	NA	TRBJ2-7	NA	TGTGCCACCAGCAGGGGGGAGGGGGGAGGGCCTTACGAGCAGTACTTC	CATSRGEGGGPYEQYF
TRBV15	NA	TRBJ1-6	NA	TGTGCCACCGGAGGGGTTCCCATAGGATCACCCCTCCACTTT	CATGGVPIGSPLHF